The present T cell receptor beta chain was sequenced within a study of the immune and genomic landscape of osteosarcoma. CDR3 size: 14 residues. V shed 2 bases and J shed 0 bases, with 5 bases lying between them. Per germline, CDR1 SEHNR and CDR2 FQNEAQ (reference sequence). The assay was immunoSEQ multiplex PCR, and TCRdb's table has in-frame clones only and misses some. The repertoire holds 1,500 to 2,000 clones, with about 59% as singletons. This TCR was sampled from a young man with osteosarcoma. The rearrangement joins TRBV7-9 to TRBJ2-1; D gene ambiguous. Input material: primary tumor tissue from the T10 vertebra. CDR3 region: CASSLSGSYNEQFF. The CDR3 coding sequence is TGTGCCAGCAGCTTATCTGGCTCCTACAATGAGCAGTTCTTC.